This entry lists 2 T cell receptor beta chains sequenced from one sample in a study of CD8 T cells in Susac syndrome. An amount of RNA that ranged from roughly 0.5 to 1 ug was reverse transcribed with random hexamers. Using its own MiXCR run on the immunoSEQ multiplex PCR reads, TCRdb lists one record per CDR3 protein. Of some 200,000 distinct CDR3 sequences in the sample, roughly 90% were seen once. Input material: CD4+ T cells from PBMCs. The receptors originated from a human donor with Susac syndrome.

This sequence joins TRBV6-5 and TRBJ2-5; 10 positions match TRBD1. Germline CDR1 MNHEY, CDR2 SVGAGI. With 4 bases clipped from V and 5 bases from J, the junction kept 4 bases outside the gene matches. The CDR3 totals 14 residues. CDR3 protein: CASSSDRGSETQYF. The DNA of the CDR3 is TGTGCCAGCAGTTCGGACAGGGGGAGCGAGACCCAGTACTTC.

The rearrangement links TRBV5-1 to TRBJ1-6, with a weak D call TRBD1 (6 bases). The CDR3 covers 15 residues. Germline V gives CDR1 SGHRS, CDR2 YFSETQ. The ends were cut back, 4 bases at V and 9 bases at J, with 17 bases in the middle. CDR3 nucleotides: TGCGCCAGCAGCCCAGGGACACTCGGGCCTTCACCCCTCCACTTT. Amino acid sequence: CASSPGTLGPSPLHF.